These 8 T cell receptor beta chains originate from one sample sequenced in a study of blood T cell repertoires in COVID-19. Method: immunoSEQ multiplex PCR; TCRdb's copy keeps in-frame clones and lacks some. This sample carries 200,000 to 250,000 clones, around four fifths of them seen once, and the ten largest clones take 6.5% to 9%. Source material: peripheral blood. Receptors originate from a woman between 45 and 65 years old with active or convalescent COVID-19.

This clone has only a few counts. This chain connects TRBV19 to TRBJ1-1, with TRBD1 as a possible D gene (6 bases). The CDR3 spans 13 residues. V lost 6 bases and J 2 bases, leaving 10 bases between the germline ends. The V gene's germline CDR1 is LNHDA and CDR2 SQIVND (reference sequence). The CDR3 protein is CASRDRFNTEAFF. For the CDR3, the DNA is TGTGCCAGTAGGGACAGATTTAACACTGAAGCTTTCTTT.

V is TRBV24-1 and J is TRBJ2-3; D not certain. The CDR3 contains 14 residues. Germline V lookup: CDR1 KGHDR, CDR2 SFDVKD. V dropped 6 bases and J dropped 1 base, with 10 bases sitting between them. The CDR3 DNA sequence: TGTGCCACCAGTAACCCGAGTGGCACAGATACGCAGTATTTT. This encodes CATSNPSGTDTQYF.

The V and J genes are TRBV2 and TRBJ1-1, with 8 bases aligning to TRBD1. Germline trimming cut 4 bases from V and 7 bases from J; bases unmatched to any gene: 2. This CDR3 has 12 amino acids. The germline gives CDR1 SNHLY, CDR2 FYNNEI. The CDR3 is CASSAGGYEAFF. CDR3 DNA: TGTGCCAGCAGTGCAGGGGGCTATGAAGCTTTCTTT.

V is TRBV7-9 and J is TRBJ1-1; perhaps TRBD1 as D (6 bases). Germline lookup yields CDR1 SEHNR and CDR2 FQNEAQ (reference sequence). CDR3 length: 15 residues. V lost 5 bases to trimming and J lost 3 bases, with 16 bases between them. The CDR3 region has the DNA TGTGCCAGCAGCCGAGACCAACAGGGACACACTGAAGCTTTCTTT. Residues: CASSRDQQGHTEAFF.

CDR3 amino acids: CASSLLAETQYF. The DNA for the CDR3 is TGTGCCAGCAGCCTCTTAGCGGAGACCCAGTACTTC. The J gene is TRBJ2-5, the V gene TRBV7-9, with D possibly being TRBD2 (5 bases). The V end lost 5 bases, the J end lost 5 bases, and 9 bases lay between the germline ends. Germline V gene sequence: CDR1 SEHNR, CDR2 FQNEAQ (reference sequence). CDR3 length: 12 amino acids.

The chain carries TRBV5-4 and TRBJ2-2; D unclear. This CDR3 comprises 13 residues. Deletions cut 4 bases from V and 7 bases from J, with 11 bases between. Germline loops: CDR1 SGHNT, CDR2 YYREEE (reference sequence). The CDR3, as DNA: TGTGCCAGCAGCCCGTCACCCTACGGGGAGCTGTTTTTT. This sequence encodes CASSPSPYGELFF.

The chain carries TRBV5-4 and TRBJ1-3; D is ambiguous. The CDR3 loop spans 14 amino acids. Germline values: CDR1 SGHNT, CDR2 YYREEE (reference sequence). Trimming removed 0 bases at V and 2 bases at J, with 6 bases between. As DNA, the CDR3 is TGTGCCAGCAGCTTGGGAGGGACTGGAAACACCATATATTTT. As protein: CASSLGGTGNTIYF.

The gene calls are TRBV11-3 and TRBJ2-1; 11 nucleotides line up with TRBD1. Germline CDR1 is SGHNT and CDR2 is YENEEA. This CDR3 spans 15 amino acids. The ends lost 5 bases at V and 7 bases at J; junction bases unmatched: 7. The CDR3 loop reads CASSPGQGAVNEQFF. CDR3 nucleotide sequence: TGTGCCAGCAGCCCCGGACAGGGGGCGGTGAATGAGCAGTTCTTC.